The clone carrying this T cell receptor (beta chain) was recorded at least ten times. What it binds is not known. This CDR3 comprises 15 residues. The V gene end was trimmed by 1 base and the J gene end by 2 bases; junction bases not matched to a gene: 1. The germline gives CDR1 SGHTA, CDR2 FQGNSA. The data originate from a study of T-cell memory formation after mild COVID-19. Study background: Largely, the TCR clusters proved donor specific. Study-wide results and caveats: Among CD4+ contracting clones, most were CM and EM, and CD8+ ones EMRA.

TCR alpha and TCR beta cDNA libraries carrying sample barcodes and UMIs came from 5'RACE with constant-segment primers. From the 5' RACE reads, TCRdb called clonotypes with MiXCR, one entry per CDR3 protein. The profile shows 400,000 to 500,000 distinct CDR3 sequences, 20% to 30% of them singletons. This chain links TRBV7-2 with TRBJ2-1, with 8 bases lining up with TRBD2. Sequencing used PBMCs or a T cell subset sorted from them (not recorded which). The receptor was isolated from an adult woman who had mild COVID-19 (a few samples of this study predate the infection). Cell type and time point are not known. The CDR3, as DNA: TGTGCCAGCAGCTTAGGTAGCGGGACCTACAATGAGCAGTTCTTC. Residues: CASSLGSGTYNEQFF.